Below are 12 T cell receptor beta chains sequenced from a single sample in a study of blood T cell repertoires in COVID-19. Clones were read by immunoSEQ multiplex PCR, and TCRdb kept only the in-frame ones, dropping some. The sample holds about 74,000 clones, 60% to 80% seen once. The specimen was peripheral blood. Receptors were obtained from a human donor in a cohort sampled during active COVID-19.

This clone showed up just a few times. The genes are TRBV24-1 and TRBJ2-2, with D uncertain. This CDR3 is 17 amino acids long. The V gene lost 2 bases and the J gene lost 3 bases, with 15 bases spanning the gap. Germline assignment: CDR1 KGHDR and CDR2 SFDVKD. CDR3 in amino acids: CATSDYRQPMDTGELFF. The CDR3 nucleotides are TGTGCCACCAGTGATTATCGCCAACCTATGGACACCGGGGAGCTGTTTTTT.

The chain links TRBV5-1 to TRBJ2-1; 9 nucleotides line up with TRBD1. CDR3 length equals 14 residues. V lost 5 bases to trimming and J lost 9 bases; unmatched junction nucleotides: 9. Germline V gene lookup returns CDR1 SGHRS and CDR2 YFSETQ. The CDR3: CASSQDRGLSEQFF. The CDR3 region has the DNA TGCGCCAGCAGTCAGGACAGGGGCTTAAGTGAGCAGTTCTTC.

This clone turned up a few times. The chain joins TRBV19 to TRBJ1-1, with D unresolved. CDR3 size: 13 residues. Trimming took 3 bases from V and 4 from J, leaving 9 bases between them. Germline CDR1 LNHDA, CDR2 SQIVND (reference sequence). DNA of the CDR3: TGTGCCAGTAGTATTAGAGGGAGCACTGAAGCTTTCTTT. As protein: CASSIRGSTEAFF.

The chain recombines TRBV7-8 with TRBJ2-7; 8 bases line up with TRBD2. CDR1 and CDR2 from the germline V gene are SGHVS and FQNEAQ. V was pared by 5 bases and J by 0 bases, with 3 bases of the junction left unmatched. This CDR3 comprises 14 residues. CDR3 sequence: CASSPGTSSYEQYV. CDR3 nucleotides: TGTGCCAGCAGCCCCGGGACTAGCTCCTACGAGCAGTACGTC.

The V and J genes are TRBV2 and TRBJ1-3; D unresolved. CDR1 is SNHLY and CDR2 is FYNNEI in the germline V gene. The CDR3 sequence is 15 residues long. V shed 0 bases and J shed 2 bases, with 8 bases lying between them. In DNA, the CDR3 is TGTGCCAGCAGTGAAGCGCGGTATACTGGAAACACCATATATTTT. Translating it yields CASSEARYTGNTIYF.

This chain links TRBV6-2 or TRBV6-3 with TRBJ2-2; 7 bases agree with TRBD2. CDR1 is MNHEY, CDR2 SVGEGT, per germline. Trimming took 6 bases from V and 7 from J; bases not matched to a gene: 8. The CDR3 length is 14 residues. The CDR3 region is CASSEWRGGGELFF. DNA of the CDR3: TGTGCCAGCAGCGAATGGCGCGGGGGCGGGGAGCTGTTTTTT.

The chain employs TRBV2 and TRBJ2-5, with D perhaps matching TRBD1 (6 bases). The germline gives CDR1 SNHLY, CDR2 FYNNEI. V shed 5 bases and J shed 2 bases, with 12 bases lying between them. The CDR3 extends over 14 amino acids. The CDR3 nucleotides read TGTGCCAGCAGTCTGGACAGCGGTCAAGAGACCCAGTACTTC. Translating it yields CASSLDSGQETQYF.

This clone was found once. V gene TRBV5-8 combines with J gene TRBJ1-4; 8 bases map to TRBD1. Germline V gene lookup returns CDR1 SGHTS and CDR2 YDEGEE. The CDR3 length is 18 residues. After removal of 4 bases from V and 0 bases from J, the junction contained 11 bases not matched to a gene. In DNA form, the CDR3 reads TGTGCCAGCAGCAGAGGACAGGGTCCAATAGCAACTAATGAAAAACTGTTTTTT. It encodes CASSRGQGPIATNEKLFF.

This chain connects TRBV4-2 to TRBJ2-1, with 13 positions matching TRBD2. Germline trimming cut 2 bases from V and 6 bases from J; bases unmatched to any gene: 10. This CDR3 has 18 residues. Germline V gives CDR1 LGHNA, CDR2 YNFKEQ. The CDR3 nucleotides are TGTGCCAGCAGCCAACGGACTAGCGGGAGTCCCAACCTCAATGAGCAGTTCTTC. Its translation: CASSQRTSGSPNLNEQFF.

The chain is built from TRBV6-6 and TRBJ1-4; perhaps TRBD1 as D (5 bases). Between the trimmed V and J ends, which lost 5 bases and 0 bases, there was a span of 16 bases. Germline CDR1 is MNHNY and CDR2 is SVGAGI (reference sequence). This CDR3 is 17 amino acids long. The DNA for the CDR3 is TGTGCCAGCAGTCCGATCGACAGACACTCAACTAATGAAAAACTGTTTTTT. It specifies CASSPIDRHSTNEKLFF.

This clone was seen a handful of times. The V call is TRBV7-9, the J call TRBJ1-2; perhaps TRBD1 as D (5 bases). Trimming removed 1 base at V and 7 bases at J, with 10 bases between. CDR1 is SEHNR, CDR2 FQNEAQ, per germline (reference sequence). The CDR3 has 13 amino acids. The CDR3 sequence: CASSLGQYGGYTF. As DNA, the CDR3 is TGTGCCAGCAGCTTAGGACAGTACGGTGGCTACACCTTC.

The count of this clone is one. The chain is built from TRBV19 and TRBJ1-1; 9 bases map to TRBD1. Germline CDR1 reads LNHDA; CDR2 reads SQIVND (reference sequence). The length of the CDR3 is 14 residues. V dropped 3 bases and J dropped 7; count of bases not matched to a gene: 6. DNA of the CDR3: TGTGCCAGTAGTATTGACAGGGGGACAAATGAAGCTTTCTTT. Protein product: CASSIDRGTNEAFF.